This TCR beta chain was obtained from a study of T cell clusters in autoimmune cytopenias. TRB rearrangements were amplified by touch-down multiplex PCR with mixed TRB-A/B primers. One entry per CDR3 protein, without DNA, is what TCRdb gives after re-calling the multiplex PCR reads. The sample data list about 3,400 distinct CDR3 sequences. This CDR3 has 16 amino acids. Germline V CDR1 and CDR2: MDHEN, SYDVKM. TRB was amplified from about 270 ng of peripheral blood genomic DNA per sample. These data also formed part of another study, on T cell repertoires in aging, cancer and after chemotherapy. As reported in that work: Donors were grouped into six age bands spanning 30 or younger through 70 or older. Clear clonal overlap appeared across healthy donor samples taken over several months to years. Compared with age-matched healthy donors, untreated hematological or solid cancer patients showed higher blood TCR clonality. Across the chemotherapy interval, each cancer cohort showed higher median generation probability, suggesting thymic rebound.

This chain links TRBV28 with TRBJ1-3. The sample taken for sequencing was peripheral blood. The TCR sequence derives from a human donor in good health. The CDR3 region is CASSLYGLKVGNTIYF. The whole variable domain, filled in from reference TRBV28 and TRBJ1-3, reads DVKVTQSSRYLVKRTGEKVFLECVQDMDHENMFWYRQDPGLGLRLIYFSYDVKMKEKGDIPEGYSVSREKKERFSLILESASTNQTSMYLCASSLYGLKVGNTIYFGEGSWLTVV.